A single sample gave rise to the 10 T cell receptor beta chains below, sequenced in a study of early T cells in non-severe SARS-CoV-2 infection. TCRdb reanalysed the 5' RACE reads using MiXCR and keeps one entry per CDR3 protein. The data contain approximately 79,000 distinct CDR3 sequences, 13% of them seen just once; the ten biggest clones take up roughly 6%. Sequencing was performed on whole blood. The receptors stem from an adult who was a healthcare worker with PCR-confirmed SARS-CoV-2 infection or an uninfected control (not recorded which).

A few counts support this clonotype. The CDR3 region has the DNA TGCAGCGTGGGTACAGACACCTACAATGAGCAGTTCTTC. This codes for CSVGTDTYNEQFF. The V and J genes are TRBV29-1 and TRBJ2-1; D uncertain. Germline V gene data show CDR1 as SQVTM and CDR2 as ANQGSEA. The CDR3 spans 13 residues. The V gene lost 6 bases and the J gene lost 2 bases, with 11 bases spanning the gap.

Written as DNA, the CDR3 is TGTGCCAGCAGCTCCCAGGGAGATCAGCCCCAGCATTTT. Translated, it gives CASSSQGDQPQHF. This rearrangement joins TRBV7-3 to TRBJ1-5; D possibly corresponds to TRBD1 (5 bases). Germline lookup yields CDR1 SGHTA and CDR2 FQGTGA. Deletions cut 4 bases from V and 5 bases from J, with 9 bases between. CDR3 size: 13 residues. Full variable domain (remainder filled in from reference TRBV7-3 and TRBJ1-5): GAGVSQTPSNKVTEKGKYVELRCDPISGHTALYWYRQSLGQGPEFLIYFQGTGAADDSGLPNDRFFAVRPEGSVSTLKIQRTERGDSAVYLCASSSQGDQPQHFGDGTRLSIL.

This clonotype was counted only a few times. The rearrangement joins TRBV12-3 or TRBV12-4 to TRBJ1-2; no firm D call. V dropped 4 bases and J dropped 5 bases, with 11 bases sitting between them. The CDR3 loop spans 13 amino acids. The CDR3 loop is CASSSAVGYGYTF. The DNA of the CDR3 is TGTGCCAGCAGTTCCGCAGTAGGGTATGGCTACACCTTC.

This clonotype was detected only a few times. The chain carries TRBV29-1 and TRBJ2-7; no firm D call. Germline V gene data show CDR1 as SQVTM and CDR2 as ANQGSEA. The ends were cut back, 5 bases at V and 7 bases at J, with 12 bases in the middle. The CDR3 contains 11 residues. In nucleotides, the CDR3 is TGCAGCGTTTACAGACTCTTGGAGCAGTACTTC. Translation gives CSVYRLLEQYF.

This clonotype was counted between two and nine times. The DNA of the CDR3 is TGTGCCAGCAGCGTAGCGGTCTCCTACGAGCAGTACTTC. Translated: CASSVAVSYEQYF. The chain carries TRBV9 and TRBJ2-7; D gene unclear. The V gene's germline CDR1 is SGDLS and CDR2 YYNGEE. Trimming cost V 0 bases and J 0 bases, with 4 bases left between them. The CDR3 contains 13 residues.

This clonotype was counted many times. Written as DNA, the CDR3 is TGTGCCAGCAGCCCCCTTTTCCCACAGGGGCCAGGGCCCCAGCATTTT. Its protein product is CASSPLFPQGPGPQHF. The rearrangement links TRBV7-9 to TRBJ1-5; 7 positions agree with TRBD1. V gave up 5 bases and J gave up 9 bases; unmatched junction bases: 16. Germline CDR1 is SEHNR and CDR2 is FQNEAQ (reference sequence). CDR3 length equals 16 residues. Full variable domain (rest looked up from reference TRBV7-9 and TRBJ1-5): DTGVSQNPRHKITKRGQNVTFRCDPISEHNRLYWYRQTLGQGPEFLTYFQNEAQLEKSRLLSDRFSAERPKGSFSTLEIQRTEQGDSAMYLCASSPLFPQGPGPQHFGDGTRLSIL.

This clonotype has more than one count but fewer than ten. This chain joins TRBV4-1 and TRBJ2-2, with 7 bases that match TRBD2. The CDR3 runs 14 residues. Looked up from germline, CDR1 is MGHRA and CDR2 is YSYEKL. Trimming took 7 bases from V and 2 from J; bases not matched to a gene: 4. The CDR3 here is CASNRGDNTGELFF. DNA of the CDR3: TGCGCCAGCAACCGGGGGGATAACACCGGGGAGCTGTTTTTT.

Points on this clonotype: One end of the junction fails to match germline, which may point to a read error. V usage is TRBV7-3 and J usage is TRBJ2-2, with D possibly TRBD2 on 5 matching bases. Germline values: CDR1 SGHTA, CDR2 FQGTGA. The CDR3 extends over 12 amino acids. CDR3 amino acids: CVSSEGAGELFF. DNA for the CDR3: TGTGTCAGCAGCGAGGGTGCCGGGGAGCTGTTTTTT.

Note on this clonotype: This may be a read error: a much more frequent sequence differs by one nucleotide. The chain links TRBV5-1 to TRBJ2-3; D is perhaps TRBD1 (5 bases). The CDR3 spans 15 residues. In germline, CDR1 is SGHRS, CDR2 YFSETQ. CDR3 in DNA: TGCGCCAGCGGCTTGGCCCCTCAGGGTTCAGATACGCAGTATTTT. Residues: CASGLAPQGSDTQYF.

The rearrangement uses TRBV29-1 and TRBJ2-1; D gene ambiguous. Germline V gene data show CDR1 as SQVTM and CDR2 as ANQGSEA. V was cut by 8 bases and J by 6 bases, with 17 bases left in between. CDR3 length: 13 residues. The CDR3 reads CSSLAPLGNEQFF. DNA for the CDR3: TGCAGCTCTCTCGCTCCTCTGGGCAATGAGCAGTTCTTC.